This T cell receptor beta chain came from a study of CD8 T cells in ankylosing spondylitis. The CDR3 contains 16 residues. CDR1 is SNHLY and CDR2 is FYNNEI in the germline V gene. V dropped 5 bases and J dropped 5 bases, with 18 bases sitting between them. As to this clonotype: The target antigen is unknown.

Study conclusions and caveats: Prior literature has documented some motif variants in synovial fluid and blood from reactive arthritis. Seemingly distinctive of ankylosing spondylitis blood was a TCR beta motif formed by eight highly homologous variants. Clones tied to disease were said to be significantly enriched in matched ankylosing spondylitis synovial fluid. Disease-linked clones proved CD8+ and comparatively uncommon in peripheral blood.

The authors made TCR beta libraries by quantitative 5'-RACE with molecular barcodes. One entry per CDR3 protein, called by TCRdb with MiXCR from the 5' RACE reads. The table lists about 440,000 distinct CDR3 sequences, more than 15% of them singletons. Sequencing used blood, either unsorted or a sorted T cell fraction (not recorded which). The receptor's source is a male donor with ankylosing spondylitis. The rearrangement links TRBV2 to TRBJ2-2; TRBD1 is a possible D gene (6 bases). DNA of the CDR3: TGTGCCAGCAGTTCAGGAACAATACAGGGAACCGGGGAGCTGTTTTTT. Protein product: CASSSGTIQGTGELFF.